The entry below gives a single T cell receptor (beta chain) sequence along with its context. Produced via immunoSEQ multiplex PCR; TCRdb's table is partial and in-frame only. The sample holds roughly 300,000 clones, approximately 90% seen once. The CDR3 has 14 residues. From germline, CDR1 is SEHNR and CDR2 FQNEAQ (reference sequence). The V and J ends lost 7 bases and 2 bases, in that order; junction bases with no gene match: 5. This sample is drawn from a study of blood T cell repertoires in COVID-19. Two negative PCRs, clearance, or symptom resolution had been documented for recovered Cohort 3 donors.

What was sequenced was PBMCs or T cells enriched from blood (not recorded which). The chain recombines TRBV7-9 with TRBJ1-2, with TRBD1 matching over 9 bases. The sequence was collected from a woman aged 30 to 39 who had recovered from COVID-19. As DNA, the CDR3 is TGTGCCAGCACCATGACAGGGGGGAACTATGGCTACACCTTC. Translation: CASTMTGGNYGYTF.